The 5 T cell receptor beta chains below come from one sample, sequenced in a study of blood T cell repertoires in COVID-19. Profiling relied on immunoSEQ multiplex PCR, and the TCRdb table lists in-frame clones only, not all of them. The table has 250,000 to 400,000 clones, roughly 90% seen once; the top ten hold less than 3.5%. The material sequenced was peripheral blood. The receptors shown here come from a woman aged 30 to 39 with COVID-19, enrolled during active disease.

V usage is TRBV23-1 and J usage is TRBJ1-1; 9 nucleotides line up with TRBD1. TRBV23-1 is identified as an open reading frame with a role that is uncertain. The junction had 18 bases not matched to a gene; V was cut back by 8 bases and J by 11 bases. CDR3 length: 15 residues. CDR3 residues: CASPKGVPGQGWAFF. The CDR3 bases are TGCGCCAGCCCCAAAGGTGTTCCGGGACAGGGTTGGGCTTTCTTT.

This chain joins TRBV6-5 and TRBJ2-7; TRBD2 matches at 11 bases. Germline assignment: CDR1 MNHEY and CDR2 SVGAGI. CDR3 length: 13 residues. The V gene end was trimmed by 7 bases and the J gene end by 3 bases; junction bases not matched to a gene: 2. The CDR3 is CASITSGSYEQYF. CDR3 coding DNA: TGTGCCAGCATAACTAGCGGGAGCTACGAGCAGTACTTC.

In DNA form, the CDR3 reads TGTGCCAGCAGCTTGGACGGCGGGAGGGCCAAAGATACGCAGTATTTT. This gives the protein CASSLDGGRAKDTQYF. V usage is TRBV5-4 and J usage is TRBJ2-3, with 9 bases fitting TRBD2. The germline gives CDR1 SGHNT, CDR2 YYREEE (reference sequence). V dropped 0 bases and J dropped 5; count of bases not matched to a gene: 7. This CDR3 has 16 amino acids.

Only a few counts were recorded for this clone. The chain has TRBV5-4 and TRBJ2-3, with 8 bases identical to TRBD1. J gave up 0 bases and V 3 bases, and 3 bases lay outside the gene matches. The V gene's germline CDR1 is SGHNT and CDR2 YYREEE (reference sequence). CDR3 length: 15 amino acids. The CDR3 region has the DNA TGTGCCAGCAGCTGGACAGGGAGAAGCACAGATACGCAGTATTTT. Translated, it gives CASSWTGRSTDTQYF.

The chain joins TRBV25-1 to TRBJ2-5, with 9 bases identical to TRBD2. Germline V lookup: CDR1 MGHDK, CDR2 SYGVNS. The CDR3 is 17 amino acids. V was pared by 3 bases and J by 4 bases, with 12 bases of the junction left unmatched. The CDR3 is CASSDPTGGRAGETQYF. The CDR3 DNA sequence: TGTGCCAGCAGTGACCCGACCGGCGGGAGGGCCGGAGAGACCCAGTACTTC.